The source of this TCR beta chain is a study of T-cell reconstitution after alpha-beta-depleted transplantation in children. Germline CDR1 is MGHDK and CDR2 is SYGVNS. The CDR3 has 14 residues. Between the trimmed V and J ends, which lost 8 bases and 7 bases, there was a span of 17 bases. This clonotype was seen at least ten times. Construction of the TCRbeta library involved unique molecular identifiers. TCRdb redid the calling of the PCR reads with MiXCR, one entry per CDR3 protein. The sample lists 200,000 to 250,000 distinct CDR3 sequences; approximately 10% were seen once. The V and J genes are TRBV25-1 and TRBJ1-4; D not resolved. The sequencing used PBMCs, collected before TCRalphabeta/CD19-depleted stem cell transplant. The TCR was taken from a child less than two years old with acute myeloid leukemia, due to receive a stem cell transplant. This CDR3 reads CASSRPVGGEKLFF. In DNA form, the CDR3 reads TGTGCCAGCTCTCGCCCTGTCGGAGGTGAAAAACTGTTTTTT.